This T cell receptor beta chain was recovered during a study of OX40 agonist ivuxolimab in advanced cancers. Concerning the study at large: Ivuxolimab, which targeted the costimulatory receptor OX40 (CD134), was an agonistic, fully human IgG2 monoclonal antibody. Peripheral TCRbeta sequencing was intended to test whether TCR sequence diversity was altered and clonal T-cell expansion was caused by ivuxolimab. The paper reports the monotherapy dose-escalation portion (N of about 51 patients) of the phase I ivuxolimab trial. Partial responses occurred in three dose-escalation patients: two with cutaneous melanoma and one with hepatocellular carcinoma. A male proportion of around 80% and a mean age of around 60 years, ranging from 23 to 79, were recorded for the dose-escalation cohort. Intravenous ivuxolimab was administered to patients every 2 weeks at six dose levels: 0.01, 0.1, 0.3, 1.5, 3 and 10 mg/kg. Prior anti-PD-1, anti-PD-L1 or anti-CTLA-4 therapy was permitted, and checkpoint inhibitors had been received by roughly 40% of dose-escalation patients. Of the 50 to 55 patients in dose escalation, around 20 had hepatocellular carcinoma, roughly 15 had melanoma, 9 had renal cell carcinoma and 9 had head and neck cancer. The research as a whole found: At doses from 0.1 to 3.0 mg/kg, clonal expansion was seen in both CD4+ and CD8+ blood T cells between baseline and week 6. Which antigens the clonally expanded peripheral T cells were specific for was not determined. Low levels of normalized T-cell clonal expansion were also seen in some patients who did not respond. Partial responders in the 0.1-3.0 mg/kg groups had among the lowest normalized peripheral clonal expansion, especially among CD8+ T cells. After ivuxolimab, more expanded clones were found on average in CD8+ T cells than in CD4+ T cells.

To sequence the TCRbeta CDR3 region, genomic DNA was isolated from the sorted cells. TCRbeta CDR3 regions were sequenced using the immunoSEQ Assay. TCRdb holds this immuneACCESS table with in-frame rearrangements only. Some clones are missing; in checked studies, unresolved V genes explain under half, and the rest has no known cause. The sample records about 72,000 clones, about 85% of which are singletons. 4.5% to 6% of the sample rests with the top ten. Note on this clone: Its specific antigen is unknown. Qualities for individual bases were not recorded, and no much larger clone is one base off.

The trial excluded patients who had a history of autoimmune disease or were on systemic immunosuppression. In every dose cohort, peripheral blood was drawn for TCR sequencing at baseline, cycle 4 day 1, and cycle 7 day 1. Samples came from an open-label, multicenter, first-in-human phase I dose-escalation trial of ivuxolimab. Adults with locally advanced or metastatic head and neck squamous cell, hepatocellular, melanoma or renal cell carcinoma were enrolled in the trial. CD4+ and CD8+ T cells were sorted separately from peripheral blood before TCR sequencing. The junction shows trimming of 5 bases on V and 5 bases on J, plus 19 bases between the germline ends. Via the germline V gene (reference sequence), CDR1 is MNHEY and CDR2 SMNVEV. There are 16 amino acids in the CDR3, from cysteine to phenylalanine inclusive. The CDR3 DNA has 48 bases and is translated from base 1.

The TCR originated in an adult with an advanced solid tumor such as melanoma, head and neck, liver or kidney cancer. This specimen consisted of CD4+ or CD8+ T cells sorted from blood, obtained in a trial of the OX40 agonist ivuxolimab. Recombination linked TRBV27 to TRBJ1-5; a tentative D call is TRBD1 (5 bases match). The nucleotide sequence is given as TGTGCCAGCAGTCGGATCCCCGGGACTGTCGATCAGCCCCAGCATTTT. Its protein reads: CASSRIPGTVDQPQHF.